This is a list of T cell receptor beta chains from one sample in a study of technical replicates of blood from several donors. Measured with immunoSEQ multiplex PCR; TCRdb has only the in-frame clones, and not every one. Here the sample spans nearly 80,000 clones, about 92% being singletons. What was sequenced was T cells isolated from PBMCs. The receptors come from a human donor in good health. CDR3s include the opening cysteine and the closing phenylalanine or tryptophan. The order of the fields is V gene, J gene, clone size, D gene, CDR3 protein, CDR3 DNA. D genes are given only for firm matches. Rows give clone size only sometimes, using once, few, many, or a class for an expanded clone.

>TRBV7-3|TRBJ2-7|-|TRBD2
CASSPGLAGGFYEQYF
TGTGCCAGCAGCCCCGGACTAGCGGGAGGTTTCTACGAGCAGTACTTC
>TRBV28|TRBJ2-7|once|-
CASSLSPRDGGYEQYF
TGTGCCAGCAGTTTATCCCCTCGGGACGGGGGCTACGAGCAGTACTTC
>TRBV6-5|TRBJ1-4|-|TRBD1
CASSYSAGGTEKLFF
TGTGCCAGCAGTTACTCGGCAGGGGGGACTGAAAAACTGTTTTTT
>TRBV6-5|TRBJ2-7|-|TRBD2
CASSYGLADYEQYF
TGTGCCAGCAGTTACGGCCTAGCGGACTACGAGCAGTACTTC
>TRBV4-3|TRBJ2-3|-|TRBD1
CASSQTGWDTQYF
TGCGCCAGCAGCCAGACAGGGTGGGATACGCAGTATTTT
>TRBV11-2|TRBJ2-5|-|-
CASSLDGGETQYF
TGTGCCAGCAGCTTAGACGGTGGAGAGACCCAGTACTTC
>TRBV29-1|TRBJ2-7|-|TRBD2
CSVQPSGNYEQYF
TGCAGCGTCCAACCTAGCGGGAACTACGAGCAGTACTTC
>TRBV30|TRBJ2-5|-|TRBD2
CAWYRAGGETQYF
TGTGCCTGGTATAGGGCGGGAGGGGAGACCCAGTACTTC
>TRBV29-1|TRBJ2-7|-|-
CSVLQGSSYEQYF
TGCAGCGTACTACAGGGTAGCTCCTACGAGCAGTACTTC
>TRBV11-3|TRBJ2-1|-|TRBD1
CASSQGAGTGHNEQFF
TGTGCCAGCAGCCAGGGAGCCGGGACAGGACATAATGAGCAGTTCTTC
>TRBV12-5|TRBJ2-1|-|TRBD1
CASGLGTGNEQFF
TGTGCTAGTGGTCTAGGGACAGGTAATGAGCAGTTCTTC
>TRBV7-9|TRBJ1-2|-|TRBD1
CASSDLDRLSSGYTF
TGTGCCAGCAGCGATTTGGACAGGCTGTCGAGTGGCTACACCTTC
>TRBV11-3|TRBJ1-1|-|-
CASSRTEMALTVEDTEAFF
TGTGCCAGCAGCCGGACAGAGATGGCTTTGACGGTGGAGGACACTGAAGCTTTCTTT
>TRBV7-8|TRBJ2-1|-|-
CASSLGTVMEQFF
TGTGCCAGCAGCTTAGGAACGGTCATGGAGCAGTTCTTC
>TRBV28|TRBJ2-2|-|-
CASRRMDSINTGELFF
TGTGCCAGCAGACGAATGGACAGTATAAACACCGGGGAGCTGTTTTTT
>TRBV30|TRBJ2-1|once|TRBD2
CAWSVLRGRASNEQFF
TGTGCCTGGAGTGTCCTTCGAGGGAGGGCCAGTAATGAGCAGTTCTTC
>TRBV5-4|TRBJ2-2|-|TRBD2
CASSLMASGDTGELFF
TGTGCCAGCAGCTTGATGGCTAGCGGGGACACCGGGGAGCTGTTTTTT
>TRBV25-1|TRBJ1-2|-|TRBD1
CASSEQGGARGYTF
TGTGCCAGCAGTGAACAAGGGGGCGCCAGGGGCTACACCTTC
>TRBV2|TRBJ2-7|-|TRBD1
CASSTLRDSYEQYF
TGTGCCAGCAGTACCCTGAGGGACAGCTACGAGCAGTACTTC
>TRBV18|TRBJ2-7|-|-
CASSPPSILTEQYF
TGTGCCAGCTCACCACCGTCTATTTTAACCGAGCAGTACTTC
>TRBV19|TRBJ2-5|-|TRBD2
CASSYSGRGETQYF
TGTGCCAGTAGTTATAGCGGGAGAGGAGAGACCCAGTACTTC
>TRBV2|TRBJ2-3|once|TRBD2
CASSPFVSGSQVDTQYF
TGTGCCAGCAGTCCATTTGTTAGCGGGAGTCAAGTAGATACGCAGTATTTT
>TRBV19|TRBJ1-1|-|TRBD1
CASSPTRGPMNTEAFF
TGTGCCAGTAGTCCAACCAGGGGGCCCATGAACACTGAAGCTTTCTTT
>TRBV19|TRBJ1-1|-|-
CASNDLAQDTEAFF
TGTGCCAGTAACGACCTTGCCCAGGACACTGAAGCTTTCTTT
>TRBV29-1|TRBJ2-1|-|TRBD2
CSGCTSGSPNEQFF
TGCAGCGGATGTACTAGCGGGAGTCCGAATGAGCAGTTCTTC
>TRBV30|TRBJ2-5|-|TRBD1
CAWSWITGEETQYF
TGTGCCTGGAGTTGGATAACAGGGGAAGAGACCCAGTACTTC
>TRBV6-5|TRBJ2-1|-|-
CASSYSQGGMLF
TGTGCCAGCAGTTACTCCCAGGGCGGTATGCTCTTC
>TRBV5-4|TRBJ2-5|-|TRBD1
CASSLRTGGLETQYF
TGTGCCAGCAGCCTGAGGACAGGGGGCTTGGAGACCCAGTACTTC
>TRBV5-4|TRBJ2-3|-|TRBD2
CASSLAGLADTQYF
TGTGCCAGCAGCTTGGCAGGACTAGCAGATACGCAGTATTTT
>TRBV10-3|TRBJ2-2|-|TRBD2
CATGLAGNTGELFF
TGTGCCACCGGACTAGCGGGAAACACCGGGGAGCTGTTTTTT
>TRBV28|TRBJ1-2|once|TRBD1
CAVSRGRGYGYTF
TGTGCCGTCTCCAGGGGGCGCGGCTATGGCTACACCTTC
>TRBV2|TRBJ2-1|-|TRBD2
CASSRLAAGTDNEQFF
TGTGCCAGCAGTCGACTAGCGGCGGGGACCGACAATGAGCAGTTCTTC
>TRBV9|TRBJ2-3|-|TRBD1
CASTRQGEADTQYF
TGTGCCAGCACCCGACAGGGTGAGGCAGATACGCAGTATTTT
>TRBV6-1|TRBJ1-2|-|-
CASSGGKGRGRNYGYTF
TGTGCCAGCAGTGGGGGGAAGGGGCGGGGGAGGAACTATGGCTACACCTTC
>TRBV11-3|TRBJ2-1|-|TRBD2
CASSSLAGFYNEQFF
TGTGCCAGCAGCTCCTTAGCGGGATTCTACAATGAGCAGTTCTTC